This is a list of T cell receptor beta chains from one sample in a study of T cells in Graves' hyperthyroidism and ophthalmopathy. TCRdb processed the multiplex PCR reads anew with MiXCR; each CDR3 protein has one entry. The sample contains 350,000 or so distinct CDR3 sequences, roughly 21% of which appear only once. Sequences were obtained from blood. The receptors come from a woman aged 50 to 60 with Graves' hyperthyroidism. The CDR3 runs from the conserved cysteine through the conserved F or W. The D gene is left open where the match is weak. Clone sizes are given selectively: once, few, many, or a class where the clone is expanded.

clone size | J gene | V gene | D gene | CDR3 protein | CDR3 DNA
many | TRBJ1-1 | TRBV20-1 | - | CSASQAGDTEAFF | TGCAGTGCTAGCCAAGCAGGGGACACTGAAGCTTTCTTT
many | TRBJ2-3 | TRBV3-1 | - | CASSPWGSTTDTQYF | TGTGCCAGCAGCCCCTGGGGAAGTACCACAGATACGCAGTATTTT
- | TRBJ2-7 | TRBV12-3/TRBV12-4 | - | CASSLSGTEASYEQYF | TGTGCCAGCAGTTTATCCGGGACCGAGGCCTCCTACGAGCAGTACTTC
many | TRBJ2-3 | TRBV7-8 | - | CASSLLGTFRDTQYF | TGTGCCAGCAGCTTACTTGGGACATTTCGGGATACGCAGTATTTT
few | TRBJ2-1 | TRBV28 | - | CASSLKSPAGYEQFF | TGTGCCAGCAGTTTGAAGTCCCCCGCGGGATATGAGCAGTTCTTC
- | TRBJ2-2 | TRBV24-1 | TRBD1 | CATSQTGQANTGELFF | TGTGCCACCAGTCAGACGGGACAGGCTAACACCGGGGAGCTGTTTTTT
- | TRBJ2-5 | TRBV9 | - | CASSVDGRSETQYF | TGTGCCAGCAGCGTGGACGGGCGGTCGGAGACCCAGTACTTC
- | TRBJ2-5 | TRBV9 | TRBD2 | CASSVLGLTSLETQYF | TGTGCCAGCAGCGTTCTGGGACTAACTAGTCTGGAGACCCAGTACTTC
- | TRBJ2-1 | TRBV11-3 | TRBD2 | CASSRDWRETSSYNEQFF | TGTGCCAGCAGCCGCGACTGGCGGGAGACGAGCTCCTACAATGAGCAGTTCTTC
many | TRBJ1-2 | TRBV3-1 | - | CASSQDLHEGYGYTF | TGTGCCAGCAGCCAAGATCTTCACGAAGGTTATGGCTACACCTTC
few | TRBJ2-5 | TRBV28 | TRBD2 | CASSFTSGGGETQYF | TGTGCCAGCAGTTTCACTAGCGGGGGGGGAGAGACCCAGTACTTC
many | TRBJ1-2 | TRBV30 | - | CAWVTLGEGYTF | TGTGCCTGGGTTACACTGGGTGAAGGCTACACCTTC
many | TRBJ2-5 | TRBV30 | TRBD2 | CAWSVLAGPQETQYF | TGTGCCTGGAGTGTCCTAGCGGGTCCCCAAGAGACCCAGTACTTC
few | TRBJ2-1 | TRBV9 | - | CASSLAAKDEQFF | TGTGCCAGCAGTCTCGCAGCGAAGGATGAGCAGTTCTTC
- | TRBJ2-7 | TRBV28 | TRBD1 | CASIPGQGNYEQYF | TGTGCCAGCATCCCGGGACAGGGGAACTACGAGCAGTACTTC
- | TRBJ2-7 | TRBV14 | TRBD1 | CASSLPFGTGSYEQYF | TGTGCCAGCAGCCTGCCCTTCGGGACAGGTTCCTACGAGCAGTACTTC
many | TRBJ1-1 | TRBV3-1 | TRBD1 | CASSPPVGQEAFF | TGTGCCAGCAGCCCTCCAGTGGGACAGGAAGCTTTCTTT
few | TRBJ2-3 | TRBV28 | - | CASRGFSTDTQYF | TGTGCCAGTAGGGGCTTTAGCACAGATACGCAGTATTTT
- | TRBJ1-3 | TRBV20-1 | - | CSANDRISGNTIYF | TGCAGTGCTAACGACAGGATCTCTGGAAACACCATATATTTT
few | TRBJ1-2 | TRBV18 | - | CASSLGVENYGYTF | TGTGCCAGCTCCCTCGGAGTGGAGAACTATGGCTACACCTTC
- | TRBJ2-3 | TRBV14 | TRBD2 | CASSQAIRGSGTDTQYF | TGTGCCAGCAGCCAAGCTATTCGCGGGAGCGGCACAGATACGCAGTATTTT
many | TRBJ2-2 | TRBV20-1 | - | CSARDLGSSGELFF | TGCAGTGCTAGAGATCTCGGGAGTAGCGGGGAGCTGTTTTTT
many | TRBJ1-3 | TRBV7-9 | - | CASSPGNTIYF | TGTGCCAGCTCACCTGGAAACACCATATATTTT
many | TRBJ1-2 | TRBV18 | - | CASSRDKMYGYTF | TGTGCCAGCTCACGGGACAAAATGTATGGCTACACCTTC
many | TRBJ2-3 | TRBV30 | TRBD2 | CAWSVLVLAGDGDTQYF | TGTGCCTGGAGTGTACTGGTATTGGCGGGAGATGGAGATACGCAGTATTTT
many | TRBJ1-1 | TRBV9 | TRBD1 | CASSVGTGGLTEAFF | TGTGCCAGCAGCGTAGGAACAGGGGGCCTCACTGAAGCTTTCTTT
- | TRBJ2-7 | TRBV27 | TRBD2 | CASSFGVAGVGEQYF | TGTGCCAGCAGTTTCGGAGTAGCGGGAGTGGGAGAGCAGTACTTC
few | TRBJ2-1 | TRBV24-1 | - | CATSDARLVWNEQFF | TGTGCCACCAGTGATGCGCGACTAGTTTGGAATGAGCAGTTCTTC
many | TRBJ1-1 | TRBV13 | - | CASSRRQGVNTEAFF | TGTGCCAGCAGCAGACGACAAGGGGTGAACACTGAAGCTTTCTTT